Described below is a single T cell receptor beta chain sequence and its context. What antigen it recognizes has not been identified. No qualities accompany the bases; no much larger clone lies one base away. Including the terminal cysteine and phenylalanine, the CDR3 comprises 12 residues. CDR3 DNA is the only sequence kept; it has 36 bases, read in frame from the first base. The germline V gene supplies CDR1 MDHEN and CDR2 SYDVKM. Trimming takes 2 bases from V and 2 bases from J, and the germline ends sit 4 bases apart. The data were taken from a study of identifying expanded T cells in peripheral blood (dated by TCRdb to the late 2010s). Background on the whole study: Technical replicates were generated by sequencing separate aliquots of the same genomic DNA pool, and four replicates were compared pairwise. The investigation overall reported the following: The binomial model flagged approximately 1.3 differentially abundant clones between technical replicates but roughly 15 over roughly 2 weeks and approximately 18 over approximately four weeks. Across all healthy donors, variance in clone template counts between approximately two-week samples was found to increase significantly with total template count. The authors expected biological variance in healthy repertoires might increase further over much longer intervals such as months to years. The beta-binomial model significantly reduced the number of clones called differentially abundant and the false-positive rate across all healthy-donor time intervals.

TCRbeta CDR3 regions were profiled by bias-controlled multiplex PCR amplification of genomic DNA with the immunoSEQ Assay. Regarding the original processing steps: The absolute abundance of each unique TCRbeta CDR3 region was quantified after sequences were collapsed and filtered. Two models were used to test differential abundance: a binomial model (Fisher-equivalent) and a beta-binomial model that adds time-dependent variance fitted from healthy donors. Clones with fewer than 5 combined templates were removed, and differential abundance was called for clones with a Benjamini-Hochberg FDR below 0.01. Using the form v = (b*log(k)+a)^2, the beta-binomial variance was modeled as a function of the total template count across the two samples. TCRdb took this table from immuneACCESS and kept in-frame rearrangements with V and J called. Such tables lack part of the clones; where checked against another copy, unresolved V genes explain under half of the gap, and the rest is unexplained. V and J calls and clone size follow that table, whereas D and trimming were derived from the DNA. In this sample the table shows about 100,000 clones, 80% to 90% of which occur a single time. Clones ranked in the top ten supply about 5.9% of the sample.

No immune events such as infections were documented for the healthy donors during the collection period. Healthy-donor blood repertoires served as a training cohort to calibrate time-dependent variance in a beta-binomial model of T-cell clone differential abundance. The training cohort comprised 10 or so healthy donors, 3 female and 7 male. An age range of roughly 29 to 70 years, with an average of around 44 years, was recorded for the donors. Obtained from a commercial supplier, whole blood was collected from each healthy donor at three time points set around two weeks apart. For immunosequencing, genomic DNA was extracted from unsorted whole blood.

The sample consisted of blood. The receptor was isolated from a person between 18 and 69 years old in good health. The chain is assembled from TRBV28 and TRBJ2-7, with the D gene not clear enough to name. The CDR3 here reads CASSLDAYEQYF. The DNA sequence is given as TGTGCCAGCAGTTTAGACGCCTACGAGCAGTACTTC.